This passage covers 22 T cell receptor beta chains from one sample sequenced in a study of PD-L1 blockade in urothelial cancer. Method: immunoSEQ multiplex PCR; TCRdb's copy keeps in-frame clones and lacks some. The repertoire includes roughly 53,000 clones, 70% to 90% of them detected once, and 14% to 15% sits in the top ten. Sample time point: pretreatment peripheral blood. The sequencing used PBMCs, collected around atezolizumab (anti-PD-L1) treatment. The source of these receptors is a woman in her sixties with urothelial cancer.

On this clone: The sample has other DNA sequences that encode this CDR3 too. CDR3 in amino acids: CASGTGAGNTIYF. Written as DNA, the CDR3 is TGTGCCAGCGGGACAGGGGCTGGAAACACCATATATTTT. This chain connects TRBV2 to TRBJ1-3; 10 bases are a match to TRBD1. The CDR3 extends over 13 amino acids. After removal of 8 bases from V and 2 bases from J, the junction contained 0 bases not matched to a gene. CDR1 is SNHLY, CDR2 FYNNEI, per germline.

This clone is a singleton in its sample. In DNA, the CDR3 is TGTGCCAGCAGCTCGTGGACAGGGTCGGGATACGAGCAGTACTTC. Protein product: CASSSWTGSGYEQYF. The gene calls are TRBV7-8 and TRBJ2-7, with TRBD1 matching over 8 bases. The CDR3 runs to 15 residues. V shed 4 bases and J 4 bases; nucleotides not matched to a gene: 9. Germline values: CDR1 SGHVS, CDR2 FQNEAQ.

This sequence joins TRBV10-3 and TRBJ2-1; 7 bases match TRBD2. The CDR3 totals 15 residues. J gave up 6 bases and V 3 bases, and 8 bases lay outside the gene matches. The germline CDR1 and CDR2 sequences are ENHRY and SYGVKD. The CDR3 region is CAISDLTSSANEQFF. CDR3 bases: TGTGCCATCAGTGACTTGACTAGCTCCGCCAATGAGCAGTTCTTC.

The V and J genes are TRBV19 and TRBJ2-7; D gene ambiguous. The CDR3 is made up of 12 amino acids. V dropped 5 bases and J dropped 2 bases, with 7 bases sitting between them. Germline V gene data show CDR1 as LNHDA and CDR2 as SQIVND (reference sequence). CDR3 bases: TGTGCCAGTAGTTCCGGTACCTACGAGCAGTACTTC. This codes for CASSSGTYEQYF.

The gene calls are TRBV19 and TRBJ1-4; 10 bases are a match to TRBD1. V lost 5 bases, J lost 3 bases, and 6 bases stayed unmatched. The CDR3 spans 16 residues. CDR1 LNHDA and CDR2 SQIVND come from the germline V gene (reference sequence). In nucleotides, the CDR3 is TGTGCCAGTAGTCCCCGGGACAGGGGAGCTAATGAAAAACTGTTTTTT. Translating gives CASSPRDRGANEKLFF.

The V and J genes are TRBV5-6 and TRBJ2-5; D is unclear. The CDR3 has 14 amino acids. Germline assignment: CDR1 SGHDT and CDR2 YYEEEE. The ends were cut back, 0 bases at V and 2 bases at J, with 8 bases in the middle. This chain's CDR3 is CASSLARLQETQYF. Written as DNA, the CDR3 is TGTGCCAGCAGCTTGGCGCGGCTGCAAGAGACCCAGTACTTC.

This sequence joins TRBV5-1 and TRBJ2-3; D perhaps matches TRBD2 (5 bases). Trimming took 4 bases from V and 2 from J, leaving 14 bases between them. The CDR3 is 15 amino acids. CDR1 and CDR2 from the germline V gene are SGHRS and YFSETQ. CDR3 DNA: TGCGCCAGCAGCCTGTTCGGGGAGCCCACAGATACGCAGTATTTT. Translating it yields CASSLFGEPTDTQYF.

This sequence joins TRBV28 and TRBJ1-4, with D tentatively TRBD1 (6 bases). V lost 2 bases and J 8 bases, leaving 12 bases between the germline ends. Per germline, CDR1 MDHEN and CDR2 SYDVKM. The CDR3 is made up of 14 amino acids. The chain's CDR3 is CASSLTGLREKLFF. For the CDR3, the DNA is TGTGCCAGCAGTTTAACAGGGTTACGAGAAAAACTGTTTTTT.

The V call is TRBV27, the J call TRBJ2-7; maybe TRBD1 (6 bases). Germline V gene data show CDR1 as MNHEY and CDR2 as SMNVEV (reference sequence). Trimming removed 4 bases at V and 5 bases at J, with 18 bases between. This CDR3 is 15 amino acids long. This CDR3 is CASSYSPGQFDEQYF. As DNA, the CDR3 is TGTGCCAGCAGTTACTCCCCTGGACAGTTCGACGAGCAGTACTTC.

V and J are TRBV5-1 and TRBJ2-2, with D unclear. V was shortened by 1 base and J by 0 bases, with 7 bases between the two germline ends. Germline CDR1 and CDR2: SGHRS and YFSETQ. The length of the CDR3 is 15 residues. The CDR3 here is CASSLTPANTGELFF. For the CDR3, the DNA is TGCGCCAGCAGCTTGACTCCGGCGAACACCGGGGAGCTGTTTTTT.

CDR3 sequence: CASSPTQTDRLELFF. The CDR3 bases are TGTGCCAGCAGCCCAACCCAAACAGACAGGCTGGAACTGTTTTTT. This chain links TRBV6-5 with TRBJ1-4, with TRBD1 as a possible D gene (6 bases). Between the trimmed V and J ends, which lost 6 bases and 12 bases, there was a span of 23 bases. The CDR3 spans 15 residues. Germline V CDR1 and CDR2: MNHEY, SVGAGI.

This sequence joins TRBV21-1 and TRBJ2-7; TRBD2, as called in the table, went unchecked against the DNA. TRBV21-1 is designated a pseudogene. This CDR3 spans 15 amino acids. This CDR3 is CASSKDCGGGYEQYF. Here the CDR3 DNA reads TGTGCCAGCAGCAAAGATTGCGGGGGCGGATACGAGCAGTACTTC.

This sequence joins TRBV4-1 and TRBJ2-3, with 7 positions matching TRBD2. V gave up 4 bases and J gave up 5 bases; unmatched junction bases: 9. The CDR3 is made up of 15 amino acids. Germline V gives CDR1 MGHRA, CDR2 YSYEKL. The CDR3 nucleotides read TGCGCCAGCAGCCCCAGGGCGGGAGACATAGATACGCAGTATTTT. Encoded protein: CASSPRAGDIDTQYF.

The chain couples TRBV10-1 to TRBJ2-1; no clear D. The CDR3 length is 8 residues. Germline V gene lookup returns CDR1 WNHNN and CDR2 SYGVQD (reference sequence). CDR3 sequence: CAFGEQFF. The DNA of the CDR3 is TGCGCGTTCGGGGAGCAGTTCTTC.

CDR3 region: CASSSLGTPEETQYF. CDR3 in DNA: TGCGCCAGCAGCTCTCTCGGGACTCCGGAAGAGACCCAGTACTTC. This chain uses TRBV5-1 with TRBJ2-5, with D possibly matching TRBD2 (6 bases). This CDR3 comprises 15 residues. CDR1 and CDR2 (germline): SGHRS, YFSETQ. Trimming left V 3 bases short and J 3 bases short, with 15 bases between.

CDR3 coding DNA: TGTGCCATCAGCTCTGGGCCCGGGGGTGGGAACACTGAAGCTTTCTTT. As protein: CAISSGPGGGNTEAFF. This chain connects TRBV10-3 to TRBJ1-1, with a possible D match to TRBD1 (5 bases). The germline V gene encodes CDR1 ENHRY and CDR2 SYGVKD. V was trimmed by 6 bases and J by 1 base, leaving 18 bases between them. CDR3 length: 16 residues.

The CDR3 here is CAISEDPPTRPYGYTF. In DNA, the CDR3 is TGTGCCATCAGTGAGGACCCCCCGACAAGACCCTATGGCTACACCTTC. The chain employs TRBV10-3 and TRBJ1-2, with D uncertain. The CDR3 runs 16 residues. V was trimmed by 2 bases and J by 4 bases, leaving 17 bases between them. Germline assignment: CDR1 ENHRY and CDR2 SYGVKD.

V usage is TRBV7-2 and J usage is TRBJ1-2, with a possible D match to TRBD1 (6 bases). Germline CDR1 and CDR2: SGHTA and FQGNSA. V gave up 6 bases and J gave up 4 bases, with 12 bases separating them. This CDR3 has 13 amino acids. CDR3 coding DNA: TGTGCCAGCAGATCAGGGGCCGGCTATGGCTACACCTTC. This codes for CASRSGAGYGYTF.

The rearrangement uses TRBV29-1 and TRBJ2-1; TRBD2 agrees at 9 bases. Germline V CDR1 and CDR2: SQVTM, ANQGSEA. J was trimmed by 7 bases and V by 2 bases; bases with no gene match: 9. CDR3 size: 15 residues. CDR3 loop: CSVEIGGGAGNEQFF. The CDR3 region has the DNA TGCAGCGTTGAAATTGGCGGGGGGGCCGGGAATGAGCAGTTCTTC.

This chain joins TRBV29-1 and TRBJ1-4, with 11 bases aligning to TRBD1. CDR1 and CDR2 (germline): SQVTM, ANQGSEA. The CDR3 is 15 residues long. The V and J ends lost 6 bases and 6 bases, in that order; junction bases with no gene match: 9. CDR3 bases: TGCAGCGTGGCTAAAGGGACAGGGGGTGATGAAAAACTGTTTTTT. It yields the protein CSVAKGTGGDEKLFF. Drawing the rest from reference TRBV29-1 and TRBJ1-4, the complete variable domain is SAVISQKPSRDICQRGTSLTIQCQVDSQVTMMFWYRQQPGQSLTLIATANQGSEATYESGFVIDKFPISRPNLTFSTLTVSNMSPEDSSIYLCSVAKGTGGDEKLFFGSGTQLSVL.

J is TRBJ2-2 and V is TRBV10-3; 8 nucleotides line up with TRBD1. The trim removed 3 bases at V and 2 bases at J, leaving 11 bases unmatched. CDR3 size: 18 residues. The germline gives CDR1 ENHRY, CDR2 SYGVKD. Written as DNA, the CDR3 is TGTGCCATCAGTGATCCGGTCGGCAGGGGGCCCAACACCGGGGAGCTGTTTTTT. Residues: CAISDPVGRGPNTGELFF.

V usage is TRBV5-1 and J usage is TRBJ2-7; D perhaps matches TRBD2 (6 bases). With 4 bases removed from V and 2 bases from J, the gap between germline ends came to 13 bases. The CDR3 covers 14 residues. CDR1 and CDR2 from the germline V gene are SGHRS and YFSETQ. The CDR3 DNA reads TGCGCCAGCAGCAGGCTAACGGGGGCCTACGAGCAGTACTTC. This encodes CASSRLTGAYEQYF.